This section outlines one T cell receptor (beta chain) sequence together with its context. Its antigen remains unidentified. These data belong to a study of T cell repertoires in cytomegalovirus infection. On the study more broadly: TCR beta signatures that were public indicated CMV infection and matching HLA type. Study results and limitations: In two of eight donors, the top clonotype was HLA-C-restricted CMV-specific.

CDR3 length: 16 amino acids. Trimming removed 6 bases from V and 3 bases from J, with 15 bases in between. One entry per CDR3 protein, called by TCRdb with MiXCR from the reads. This table has 200,000 to 250,000 distinct CDR3 sequences, under 25% appearing once. This sequence was found in a human donor in good health (CMV status not recorded). Some clones in this sample may be carry-over from other donors' samples. The source material was CD8+ T cells from PBMCs. The chain employs TRBV12-3 or TRBV12-4 and TRBJ2-6; perhaps D is TRBD1 or TRBD2 (6 bases each). The CDR3 DNA is TGTGCCAGCAGCGGGCCGGGGGCAGGTGGGGCCAACGTCCTGACTTTC. Translating it yields CASSGPGAGGANVLTF.